This T cell receptor (beta chain) was found in a study of PD-1 blockade in classical Hodgkin lymphoma. About the research overall: Nivolumab 3 mg/kg was given intravenously every 2 weeks.

On this clone itself: Its antigen is currently unknown.

Regarding time point: cycle 4 day 1 (C4D1), after less than seven weeks of nivolumab. Every one of the patients relapsed after autologous stem cell transplantation (brentuximab vedotin exposure was variable). Negative selection with magnetic separation was used to purify CD4+ T cells from thawed PBMCs. The study, taken as a whole, reports: Any patient who commenced nivolumab under 1 year after ASCT was excluded. By C4D1, CD4+ diversity increased significantly, especially in complete responders. Similar baseline diversity was found in complete responders and newly diagnosed patients.

The CDR3 contains 15 residues. The V end was cut by 7 bases, the J end by 0 bases, with 13 bases between. Germline values: CDR1 ENHRY, CDR2 SYGVKD. The repertoire was sequenced with immunoSEQ multiplex PCR; TCRdb's copy has only in-frame clones and lacks some. The sample carries some 26,000 clones, around 80% recorded once. The sequence came from a human donor with classical Hodgkin lymphoma. This chain joins TRBV10-3 and TRBJ2-1, with D possibly being TRBD2 (6 bases). Sequenced here: CD4+ T cells from blood, sampled before the fourth cycle of nivolumab. CDR3 amino acids: CAIMNTGVSYNEQFF. The CDR3 bases are TGTGCCATCATGAATACGGGGGTCTCCTACAATGAGCAGTTCTTC.